One sample yielded the 19 T cell receptor beta chains listed below, sequenced in a study of blood T cell repertoires in COVID-19 (dated by TCRdb to about 2020). Receptor libraries were prepared by the immunoSEQ multiplex PCR assay. This is the immuneACCESS table as TCRdb keeps it, with only in-frame sequences that have V and J called. A part of the clones is gone; compared with another copy, unresolved V genes explain less than half, and the rest is unexplained. This sample holds roughly 260,000 clones; roughly 86% were observed only once. The ten largest clones take up about 10% of the sample. Material: peripheral blood. These receptors were collected from a middle-aged man who had recovered from COVID-19.

This chain connects TRBV29-1 to TRBJ2-2, with D possibly being TRBD1 or TRBD2 (7 bases each). Between the trimmed V and J ends, which lost 7 bases and 1 base, there was a span of 13 bases. The CDR3 consists of 14 residues. The V gene's germline CDR1 is SQVTM and CDR2 ANQGSEA. The CDR3 is CSADREGNTGELFF. The DNA of the CDR3 is TGCAGCGCTGACAGGGAGGGGAACACCGGGGAGCTGTTTTTT.

This clone was observed a single time. This chain connects TRBV6-1 to TRBJ2-7, with D maybe TRBD2 (6 bases). V was cut by 4 bases and J by 0 bases, with 16 bases left in between. Per germline, CDR1 MNHNS and CDR2 SASEGT. This CDR3 region has 16 residues. In DNA form, the CDR3 reads TGTGCCAGCAGTGGGCGAGCGGGCCCTACCTCCTACGAGCAGTACTTC. It encodes CASSGRAGPTSYEQYF.

The CDR3, as DNA: TGCGCCAGCAGCGTGAACAGGGGACCCGCTTACGAGCAGTACTTC. This encodes CASSVNRGPAYEQYF. The chain combines TRBV5-1 with TRBJ2-7, with 7 bases identical to TRBD1. V shed 4 bases, J shed 4 bases, and the junction held 11 bases outside the gene matches. The CDR3 loop spans 15 amino acids. Per the germline V gene, CDR1 is SGHRS and CDR2 is YFSETQ. Variable domain in full (rest from reference TRBV5-1 and TRBJ2-7): KAGVTQTPRYLIKTRGQQVTLSCSPISGHRSVSWYQQTPGQGLQFLFEYFSETQRNKGNFPGRFSGRQFSNSRSEMNVSTLELGDSALYLCASSVNRGPAYEQYFGPGTRLTVT.

The gene calls are TRBV4-1 and TRBJ2-7; possibly TRBD1 for D (6 bases). V was pared by 3 bases and J by 0 bases, with 12 bases between. CDR1 and CDR2 from the germline V gene are MGHRA and YSYEKL. CDR3 size: 15 residues. CDR3 residues: CASSHRAGVSYEQYF. The CDR3 coding sequence is TGCGCCAGCAGCCATAGGGCAGGGGTCTCCTACGAGCAGTACTTC.

The chain recombines TRBV5-5 with TRBJ2-7; tentative D call: TRBD2 (7 bases). V lost 1 base, J lost 2 bases, and 19 bases lay in between. There are 17 residues in the CDR3. The germline CDR1 and CDR2 sequences are SGHKS and YYEKEE (reference sequence). The CDR3 region is CASSLPLGGGLPYEQYF. The CDR3 DNA reads TGTGCCAGCAGCTTGCCCTTGGGGGGGGGCTTACCCTACGAGCAGTACTTC.

The chain links TRBV20-1 to TRBJ2-3, with D uncertain. Germline CDR1 reads DFQATT; CDR2 reads SNEGSKA (reference sequence). CDR3 length: 11 residues. Trimming left V 6 bases short and J 1 base short, with 5 bases between. CDR3 in amino acids: CSALRTDTQYF. The DNA for the CDR3 is TGCAGTGCCCTCCGCACAGATACGCAGTATTTT.

The chain is built from TRBV7-3 and TRBJ2-1; the D gene is possibly TRBD2 (5 bases). Trimming removed 4 bases at V and 3 bases at J, with 13 bases between. Germline-derived CDR1 and CDR2 are SGHTA and FQGTGA. This CDR3 contains 15 residues. The CDR3 DNA sequence: TGTGCCAGCAGCTCTAGCCTCGGGGTCTACAATGAGCAGTTCTTC. Its protein product is CASSSSLGVYNEQFF.

The V call is TRBV5-1, the J call TRBJ1-2, with 7 bases aligning to TRBD1. The V and J ends lost 4 bases and 0 bases, in that order; junction bases with no gene match: 6. The CDR3 runs 15 residues. Germline CDR1 SGHRS, CDR2 YFSETQ. CDR3 DNA: TGCGCCAGCAGCGCACAGGGGACCCCTAACTATGGCTACACCTTC. Amino acid sequence: CASSAQGTPNYGYTF. Supplemented by reference TRBV5-1 and TRBJ1-2, the full variable domain reads KAGVTQTPRYLIKTRGQQVTLSCSPISGHRSVSWYQQTPGQGLQFLFEYFSETQRNKGNFPGRFSGRQFSNSRSEMNVSTLELGDSALYLCASSAQGTPNYGYTFGSGTRLTVV.

As to this clone: The sample contains more than one DNA sequence encoding this CDR3. The chain has TRBV19 and TRBJ2-7; possible D gene TRBD1, 6 bases. V dropped 5 bases and J dropped 1 base, with 9 bases sitting between them. This CDR3 spans 13 amino acids. Germline CDR1 is LNHDA and CDR2 is SQIVND (reference sequence). CDR3 coding DNA: TGTGCCAGTAGTTCTACAGGGTCCTACGAGCAGTACTTC. Its translation is CASSSTGSYEQYF.

This chain connects TRBV21-1 to TRBJ2-7; TRBD2 is the table's D call, not checked against the DNA. TRBV21-1 is a pseudogene. This CDR3 is built from 21 residues. The CDR3 nucleotides read TGTGCCAGCAGCAAAATGGAGAACGGGACTAGCGGGAGGGCCTACTACTACGAGCAGTACTTC. Residues: CASSKMENGTSGRAYYYEQYF.

CDR3: CASRPRGKGGETQYF. The CDR3 DNA is TGTGCCAGCAGACCGCGGGGGAAAGGTGGAGAGACCCAGTACTTC. This chain joins TRBV7-9 and TRBJ2-5; 7 nucleotides line up with TRBD2. Germline trimming cut 6 bases from V and 4 bases from J; bases unmatched to any gene: 11. The CDR3 sequence is 15 residues long. Germline V gene lookup returns CDR1 SEHNR and CDR2 FQNEAQ (reference sequence).

This chain uses TRBV10-3 with TRBJ2-3; 9 bases map to TRBD2. Germline-derived CDR1 and CDR2 are ENHRY and SYGVKD. The CDR3 runs to 16 residues. The junction had 13 bases not matched to a gene; V was cut back by 6 bases and J by 6 bases. CDR3 sequence: CAIRPSGGRAGDTQYF. Here the CDR3 DNA reads TGTGCCATCAGGCCCTCGGGCGGGAGGGCCGGGGATACGCAGTATTTT.

The genes are TRBV5-6 and TRBJ2-5; TRBD1 agrees at 9 bases. The V gene end was trimmed by 4 bases and the J gene end by 2 bases; junction bases not matched to a gene: 6. CDR1 is SGHDT and CDR2 is YYEEEE in the germline V gene. The CDR3 has 15 residues. In nucleotides, the CDR3 is TGTGCCAGCAGCGCAACCGGGACAGGGCAAGAGACCCAGTACTTC. Residues: CASSATGTGQETQYF.

The chain uses TRBV6-5 and TRBJ2-7; a weak D match, TRBD1 (6 bases). The V gene lost 5 bases and the J gene lost 7 bases, with 18 bases spanning the gap. The germline V gene encodes CDR1 MNHEY and CDR2 SVGAGI. The CDR3 is 14 amino acids. In DNA, the CDR3 is TGTGCCAGCAGTATTGGAACAGGGTGGGATGAGCAGTACTTC. Translating gives CASSIGTGWDEQYF.

The chain carries TRBV5-8 and TRBJ2-2; TRBD2 agrees at 7 bases. The CDR3 has 15 residues. Germline V lookup: CDR1 SGHTS, CDR2 YDEGEE. The V segment lost 4 bases and the J segment 4 bases; nucleotides outside the gene matches: 7. The CDR3, as DNA: TGTGCCAGCAGCCCGGGGACTATCGGCACCGGGGAGCTGTTTTTT. Translating gives CASSPGTIGTGELFF. Based on the CDR3 plus reference TRBV5-8 and TRBJ2-2, the full variable domain is EAGVTQSPTHLIKTRGQQATLRCSPISGHTSVYWYQQALGLGLQFLLWYDEGEERNRGNFPPRFSGRQFPNYSSELNVNALELEDSALYLCASSPGTIGTGELFFGEGSRLTVL.

This chain uses TRBV6-6 with TRBJ2-3; 8 positions match TRBD1. The V gene end was trimmed by 2 bases and the J gene end by 4 bases; junction bases not matched to a gene: 8. CDR3 size: 16 residues. CDR1 is MNHNY and CDR2 is SVGAGI in the germline V gene (reference sequence). CDR3 protein: CASSYATTGGADTQYF. The CDR3 nucleotides read TGTGCCAGCAGTTACGCCACCACAGGGGGTGCAGATACGCAGTATTTT.

This clone was picked up a small number of times. The genes are TRBV5-1 and TRBJ1-4; D remains ambiguous. Germline CDR1 and CDR2: SGHRS and YFSETQ. V was pared by 0 bases and J by 10 bases, with 7 bases between. CDR3 length: 12 residues. CDR3 DNA sequence: TGCGCCAGCAGCTTGGAGGCAGGAAAACTGTTTTTT. Amino acids: CASSLEAGKLFF.

The chain couples TRBV19 to TRBJ1-1; D unclear. Germline V gene sequence: CDR1 LNHDA, CDR2 SQIVND (reference sequence). The CDR3 has 13 residues. Trimming removed 5 bases from V and 2 bases from J, with 9 bases in between. DNA for the CDR3: TGTGCCAGTAGTCGGACGGGAAACACTGAAGCTTTCTTT. Protein: CASSRTGNTEAFF.

The CDR3, as DNA: TGCGCCAGCAGCCCCCGTCCCTACGAGCAGTACTTC. Encoded protein: CASSPRPYEQYF. The chain is built from TRBV5-1 and TRBJ2-7; no firm D call. Trimming removed 4 bases from V and 2 bases from J, with 7 bases in between. CDR1 SGHRS and CDR2 YFSETQ come from the germline V gene. This CDR3 has 12 residues.